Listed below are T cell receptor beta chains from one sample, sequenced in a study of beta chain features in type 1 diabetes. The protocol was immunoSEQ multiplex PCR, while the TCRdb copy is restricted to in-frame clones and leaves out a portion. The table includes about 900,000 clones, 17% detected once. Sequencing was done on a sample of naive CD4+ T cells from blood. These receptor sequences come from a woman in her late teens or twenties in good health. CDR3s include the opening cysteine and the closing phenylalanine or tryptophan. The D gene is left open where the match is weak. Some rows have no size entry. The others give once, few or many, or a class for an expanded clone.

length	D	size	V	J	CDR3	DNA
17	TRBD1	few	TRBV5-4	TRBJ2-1	CASSPRQGTGPYNEQFF	TGTGCCAGCAGCCCAAGACAGGGTACTGGTCCCTACAATGAGCAGTTCTTC
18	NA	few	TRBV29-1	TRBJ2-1	CSVVRYARRRSSYNEQFF	TGCAGCGTTGTTCGATATGCGCGGCGACGAAGCTCCTACAATGAGCAGTTCTTC
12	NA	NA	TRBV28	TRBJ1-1	CASSLSDTEAFF	TGTGCCAGCAGTTTAAGTGACACTGAAGCTTTCTTT
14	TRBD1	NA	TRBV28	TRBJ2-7	CASGDGTDLYEQYF	TGTGCCAGCGGAGACGGGACAGACCTTTACGAGCAGTACTTC
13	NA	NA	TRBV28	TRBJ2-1	CASRLSSPNEQFF	TGTGCCAGCAGACTAAGTAGCCCCAATGAGCAGTTCTTC
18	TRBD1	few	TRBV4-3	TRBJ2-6	CASSQDGTDRAGANVLTF	TGCGCCAGCAGCCAAGATGGGACGGACAGGGCTGGGGCCAACGTCCTGACTTTC
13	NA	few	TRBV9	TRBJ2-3	CASSVESTDTQYF	TGTGCCAGCAGCGTAGAGTCCACAGATACGCAGTATTTT
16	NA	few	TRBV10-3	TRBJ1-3	CAITEDGDFSGNTIYF	TGTGCCATCACCGAAGACGGGGATTTTTCTGGAAACACCATATATTTT
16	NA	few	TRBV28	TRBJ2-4	CASSPPGGSAKNIQYF	TGTGCCAGCAGTCCTCCGGGGGGCTCGGCCAAAAACATTCAGTACTTC
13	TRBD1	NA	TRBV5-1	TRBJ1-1	CASSGQGNTEAFF	TGCGCCAGCAGCGGACAGGGAAACACTGAAGCTTTCTTT
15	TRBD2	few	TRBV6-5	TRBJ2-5	CASSYSSGRAETQYF	TGTGCCAGCAGTTACTCCAGCGGGAGGGCAGAGACCCAGTACTTC
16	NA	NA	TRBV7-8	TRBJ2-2	CASSNSLPANTGELFF	TGTGCCAGCAGCAACTCCCTCCCCGCGAACACCGGGGAGCTGTTTTTT
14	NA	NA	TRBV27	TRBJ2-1	CASSSIIAEREQFF	TGTGCCAGCAGTTCTATCATAGCGGAACGTGAGCAGTTCTTC
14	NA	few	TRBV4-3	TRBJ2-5	CASSQDWGAQTQYF	TGCGCCAGCAGCCAAGATTGGGGGGCCCAGACCCAGTACTTC
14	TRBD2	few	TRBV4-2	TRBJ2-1	CASSQGTSSDEQFF	TGTGCCAGCAGCCAAGGGACTAGTTCGGATGAGCAGTTCTTC
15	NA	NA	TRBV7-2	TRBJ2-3	CASRISPEGGDTQYF	TGTGCCAGCAGAATTAGCCCCGAGGGAGGAGATACGCAGTATTTT
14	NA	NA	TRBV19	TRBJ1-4	CASSIEASREKLFF	TGTGCCAGTAGTATAGAGGCCAGCCGGGAAAAACTGTTTTTT
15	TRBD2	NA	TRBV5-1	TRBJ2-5	CASSGGLAEQETQYF	TGCGCCAGCAGCGGGGGACTAGCTGAACAAGAGACCCAGTACTTC
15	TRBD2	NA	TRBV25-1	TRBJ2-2	CASTGLSGRTGELFF	TGTGCCAGCACCGGTCTCAGCGGGAGGACCGGGGAGCTGTTTTTT
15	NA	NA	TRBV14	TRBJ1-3	CASSQVGSSGNTIYF	TGTGCCAGCAGCCAAGTGGGCAGCTCTGGAAACACCATATATTTT
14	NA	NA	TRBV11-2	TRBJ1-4	CASSFRGVNEKLFF	TGTGCCAGCAGCTTCCGAGGTGTTAATGAAAAACTGTTTTTT
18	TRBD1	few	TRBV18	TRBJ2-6	CASSGTARGSSGANVLTF	TGTGCCAGCTCAGGGACAGCCCGTGGAAGCTCTGGGGCCAACGTCCTGACTTTC
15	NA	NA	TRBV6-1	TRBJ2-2	CATVRASTNTGELFF	TGTGCCACCGTAAGAGCAAGCACGAACACCGGGGAGCTGTTTTTT
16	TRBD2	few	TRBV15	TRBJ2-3	CATSRDPATSADTQYF	TGTGCCACCAGCAGAGATCCCGCCACTAGCGCGGATACGCAGTATTTT
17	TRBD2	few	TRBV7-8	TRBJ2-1	CASSLAGGTSGSNEQFF	TGTGCCAGCAGCTTAGCGGGGGGGACTAGCGGGAGCAATGAGCAGTTCTTC
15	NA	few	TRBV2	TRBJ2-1	CASARRESSYNEQFF	TGTGCCAGCGCCAGGAGGGAGAGCTCCTACAATGAGCAGTTCTTC
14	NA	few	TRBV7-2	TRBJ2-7	CASSFGTVTYEQYF	TGTGCCAGCAGCTTCGGGACGGTCACCTACGAGCAGTACTTC
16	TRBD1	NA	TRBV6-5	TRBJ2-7	CASSYSIGTGSYEQYF	TGTGCCAGCAGTTACTCGATCGGGACAGGGTCGTACGAGCAGTACTTC